This T cell receptor (beta chain) was captured in a study of OX40 agonist ivuxolimab in advanced cancers. Overall study context: Enrolled patients in dose escalation had cancers that were hepatocellular carcinoma, melanoma, renal cell or head and neck cancer. Study conclusions and caveats: The study observed clonal expansion of CD4+ and CD8+ blood T cells by week 6 at 0.1 to 3.0 mg/kg. Compared with others, partial responders at 0.1-3.0 mg/kg displayed clonal expansion among the lowest.

Repertoires were generated with immunoSEQ multiplex PCR, while TCRdb's copy carries only in-frame clones and drops some. The table has roughly 100,000 clones, roughly 80% seen once. Autoimmune disease history or systemic immunosuppression led to patient exclusion. Turning to this clone: Its antigen is undetermined.

CDR3 size: 16 residues. Germline V lookup: CDR1 SGHRS, CDR2 YFSETQ. V lost 3 bases and J 1 base, leaving 13 bases between the germline ends. The J gene is TRBJ2-2, the V gene TRBV5-1; tentative D call: TRBD2 (5 bases). The sequencing used CD4+ or CD8+ T cells sorted from blood, collected in a trial of the OX40 agonist ivuxolimab. This TCR was sampled from an adult with an advanced solid tumor such as melanoma, head and neck, liver or kidney cancer. Written as DNA, the CDR3 is TGCGCCAGCAGCTCCCGGGGAGCCCAGAACACCGGGGAGCTGTTTTTT. Protein product: CASSSRGAQNTGELFF.